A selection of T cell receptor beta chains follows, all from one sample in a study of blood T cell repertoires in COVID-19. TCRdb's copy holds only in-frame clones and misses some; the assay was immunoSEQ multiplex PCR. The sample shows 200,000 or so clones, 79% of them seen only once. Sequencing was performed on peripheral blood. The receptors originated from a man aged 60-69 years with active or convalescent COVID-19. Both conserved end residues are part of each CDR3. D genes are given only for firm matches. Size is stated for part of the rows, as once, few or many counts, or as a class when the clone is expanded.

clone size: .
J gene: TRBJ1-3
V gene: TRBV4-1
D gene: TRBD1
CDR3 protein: CASSQAQGAGNTIYF
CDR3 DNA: TGCGCCAGCAGCCAAGCGCAGGGGGCTGGAAACACCATATATTTT

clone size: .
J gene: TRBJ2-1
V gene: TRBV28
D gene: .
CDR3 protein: CASSLFGGLGEQFF
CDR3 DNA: TGTGCCAGCAGTTTATTCGGGGGGCTCGGTGAGCAGTTCTTC

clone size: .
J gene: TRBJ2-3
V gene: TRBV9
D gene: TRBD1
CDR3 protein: CASSPRPTGGTDTQYF
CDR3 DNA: TGTGCCAGCAGCCCCCGACCCACAGGGGGCACAGATACGCAGTATTTT

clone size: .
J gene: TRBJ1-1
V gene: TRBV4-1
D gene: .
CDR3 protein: CASSRPRVEGWDEAFF
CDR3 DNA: TGCGCCAGCAGCCGCCCAAGGGTGGAGGGCTGGGATGAAGCTTTCTTT

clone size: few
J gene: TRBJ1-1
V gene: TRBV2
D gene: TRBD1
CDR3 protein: CATPPPAGGEGEAFF
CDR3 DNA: TGTGCCACTCCACCTCCGGCAGGGGGCGAAGGTGAAGCTTTCTTT

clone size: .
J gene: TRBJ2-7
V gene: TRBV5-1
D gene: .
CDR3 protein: CASSLVVTGGALDEQYF
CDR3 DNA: TGCGCCAGCAGCTTGGTGGTGACAGGTGGGGCACTCGACGAGCAGTACTTC

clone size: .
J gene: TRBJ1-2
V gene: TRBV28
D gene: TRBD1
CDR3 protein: CASATGGQGMGRGYTF
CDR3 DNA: TGTGCCAGCGCCACCGGCGGACAGGGAATGGGGAGAGGCTACACCTTC

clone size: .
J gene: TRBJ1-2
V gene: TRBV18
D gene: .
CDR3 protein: CASSDSSGLYGYTF
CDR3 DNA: TGTGCCAGCTCAGACAGCTCGGGACTCTATGGCTACACCTTC

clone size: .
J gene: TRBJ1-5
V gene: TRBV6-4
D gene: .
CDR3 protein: CASSVDQPQHF
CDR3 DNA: TGTGCCAGCAGTGTAGATCAGCCCCAGCATTTT

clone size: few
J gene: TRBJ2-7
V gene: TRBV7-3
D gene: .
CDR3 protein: CASSLSSSGGYEQYF
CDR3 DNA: TGTGCCAGCAGCTTATCCAGTAGCGGAGGCTACGAGCAGTACTTC

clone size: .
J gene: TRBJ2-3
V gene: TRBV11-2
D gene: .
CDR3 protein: CASSLILADTQYF
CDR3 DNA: TGTGCCAGCAGCTTAATACTAGCAGATACGCAGTATTTT